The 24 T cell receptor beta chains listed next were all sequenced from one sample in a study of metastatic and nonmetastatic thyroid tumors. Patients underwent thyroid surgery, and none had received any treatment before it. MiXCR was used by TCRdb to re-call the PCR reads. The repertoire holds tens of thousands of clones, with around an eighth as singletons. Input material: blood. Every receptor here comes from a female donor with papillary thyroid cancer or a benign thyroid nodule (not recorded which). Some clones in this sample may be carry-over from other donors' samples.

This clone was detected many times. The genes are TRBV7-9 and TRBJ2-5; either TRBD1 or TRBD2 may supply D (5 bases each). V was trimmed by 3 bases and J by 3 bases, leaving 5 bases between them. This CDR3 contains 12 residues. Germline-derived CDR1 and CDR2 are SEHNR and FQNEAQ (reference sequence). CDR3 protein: CASSLGEETQYF. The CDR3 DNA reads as TGTGCCAGCAGCTTGGGGGAAGAGACCCAGTACTTC.

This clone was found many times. The CDR3, as DNA: TGTGCCTGGAGTTTCCTCCAGGGGCGCAATCAGCCCCAGCATTTT. Translating gives CAWSFLQGRNQPQHF. This chain uses TRBV30 with TRBJ1-5, with TRBD1 as a possible D gene (6 bases). Per germline, CDR1 GTSNPN and CDR2 SVGIG (reference sequence). The ends were cut back, 2 bases at V and 2 bases at J, with 13 bases in the middle. The CDR3 spans 15 residues.

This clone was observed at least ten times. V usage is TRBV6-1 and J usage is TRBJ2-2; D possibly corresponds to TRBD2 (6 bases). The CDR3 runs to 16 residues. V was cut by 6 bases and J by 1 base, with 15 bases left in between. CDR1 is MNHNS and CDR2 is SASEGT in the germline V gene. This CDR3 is CASRKPGVGNTGELFF. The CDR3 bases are TGTGCCAGCAGGAAGCCGGGGGTAGGGAACACCGGGGAGCTGTTTTTT.

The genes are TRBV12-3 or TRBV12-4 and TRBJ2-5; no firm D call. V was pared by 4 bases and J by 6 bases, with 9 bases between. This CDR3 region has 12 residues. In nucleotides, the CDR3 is TGTGCCAGCAGTTCTCCGGGTCAGACCCAGTACTTC. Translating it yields CASSSPGQTQYF.

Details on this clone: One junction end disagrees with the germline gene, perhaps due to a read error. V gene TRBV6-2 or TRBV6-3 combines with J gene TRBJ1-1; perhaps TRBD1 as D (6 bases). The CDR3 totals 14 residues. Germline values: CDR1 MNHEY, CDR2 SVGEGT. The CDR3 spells CASTCTGWITESFF. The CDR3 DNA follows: TGTGCCAGCACCTGTACAGGGTGGATCACTGAATCTTTCTTT.

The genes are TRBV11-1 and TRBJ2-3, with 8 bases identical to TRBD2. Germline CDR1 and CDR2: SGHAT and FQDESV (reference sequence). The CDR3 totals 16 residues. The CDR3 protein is CFSSLQLAETTDTQYF. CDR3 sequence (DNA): TGTTTCAGCAGCTTACAACTAGCGGAGACCACAGATACGCAGTATTTT.

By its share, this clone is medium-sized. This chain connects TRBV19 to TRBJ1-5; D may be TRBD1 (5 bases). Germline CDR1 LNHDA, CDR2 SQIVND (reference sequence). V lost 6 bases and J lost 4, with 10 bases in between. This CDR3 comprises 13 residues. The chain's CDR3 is CASRGTENQPQHF. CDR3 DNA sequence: TGTGCCAGTAGAGGGACGGAGAATCAGCCCCAGCATTTT.

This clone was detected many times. CDR3 sequence (DNA): TGTGCCAGCGCTTTACAGGGGAATCAGCCCCAGCATTTT. Protein: CASALQGNQPQHF. J is TRBJ1-5 and V is TRBV7-9; TRBD1 agrees at 7 bases. The germline V gene has CDR1 SEHNR and CDR2 FQNEAQ (reference sequence). This CDR3 spans 13 amino acids. Trimming cost V 8 bases and J 4 bases; bases outside gene matches: 5.

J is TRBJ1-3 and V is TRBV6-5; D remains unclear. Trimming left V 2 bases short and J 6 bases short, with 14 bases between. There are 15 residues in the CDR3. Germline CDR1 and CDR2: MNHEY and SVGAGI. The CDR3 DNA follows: TGTGCCAGCAGTTACGCCCAGGACCCTGTAAACACCATATATTTT. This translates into CASSYAQDPVNTIYF.

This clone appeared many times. As DNA, the CDR3 is TGTGCCAGCAGGGGAGCGGCTCAGTACAATGAGCAGTTCTTC. Its protein is CASRGAAQYNEQFF. The chain couples TRBV7-2 to TRBJ2-1; perhaps TRBD2 as D (5 bases). Deletions cut 6 bases from V and 4 bases from J, with 13 bases between. This CDR3 is built from 14 residues. CDR1 and CDR2 (germline): SGHTA, FQGNSA.

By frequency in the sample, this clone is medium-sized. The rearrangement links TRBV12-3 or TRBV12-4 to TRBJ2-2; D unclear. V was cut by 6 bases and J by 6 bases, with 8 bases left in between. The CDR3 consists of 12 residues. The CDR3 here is CASRRISGELFF. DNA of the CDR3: TGTGCCAGCAGAAGGATCTCCGGGGAGCTGTTTTTT.

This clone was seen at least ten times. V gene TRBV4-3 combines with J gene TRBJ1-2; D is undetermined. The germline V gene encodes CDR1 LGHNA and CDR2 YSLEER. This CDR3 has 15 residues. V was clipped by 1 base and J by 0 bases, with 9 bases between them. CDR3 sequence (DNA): TGCGCCAGCAGCCAAGCAATCGCAGCTAACTATGGCTACACCTTC. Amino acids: CASSQAIAANYGYTF.

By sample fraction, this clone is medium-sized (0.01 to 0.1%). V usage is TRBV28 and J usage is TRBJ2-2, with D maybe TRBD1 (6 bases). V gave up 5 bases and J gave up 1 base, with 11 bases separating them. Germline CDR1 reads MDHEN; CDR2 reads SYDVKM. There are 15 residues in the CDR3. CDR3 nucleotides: TGTGCCAGCAGTGACCGGACAGAGAACACCGGGGAGCTGTTTTTT. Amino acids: CASSDRTENTGELFF.

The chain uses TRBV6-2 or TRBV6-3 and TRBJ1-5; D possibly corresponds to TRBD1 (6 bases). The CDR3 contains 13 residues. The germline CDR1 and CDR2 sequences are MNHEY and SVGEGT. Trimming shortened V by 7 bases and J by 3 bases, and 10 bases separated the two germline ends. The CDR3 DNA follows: TGTGCCAGCAAGGGGGGTATCAATCAGCCCCAGCATTTT. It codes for CASKGGINQPQHF.

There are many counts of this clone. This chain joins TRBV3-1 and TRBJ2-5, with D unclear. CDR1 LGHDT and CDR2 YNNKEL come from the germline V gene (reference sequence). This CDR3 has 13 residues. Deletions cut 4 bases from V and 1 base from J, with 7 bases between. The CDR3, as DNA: TGTGCCAGCAGCCTAAGAGGCCAAGAGACCCAGTACTTC. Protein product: CASSLRGQETQYF.

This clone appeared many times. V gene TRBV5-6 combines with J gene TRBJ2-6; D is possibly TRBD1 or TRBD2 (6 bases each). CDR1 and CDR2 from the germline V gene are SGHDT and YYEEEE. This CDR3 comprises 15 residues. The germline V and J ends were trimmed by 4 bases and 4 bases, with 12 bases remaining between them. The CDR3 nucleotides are TGTGCCAGCAGCGTGAGGGGGGAAGGGGCCAACGTCCTGACTTTC. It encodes CASSVRGEGANVLTF.

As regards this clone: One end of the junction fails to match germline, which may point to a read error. The CDR3 nucleotides are TGCGCCAGCAGCTTGGCCGTGGGAGAGGCAGATACGCCGTGTTTT. Encoded protein: CASSLAVGEADTPCF. V gene TRBV5-1 combines with J gene TRBJ2-3; possible D gene TRBD2, 5 bases. CDR1 is SGHRS, CDR2 YFSETQ, per germline. The CDR3 extends over 15 amino acids.

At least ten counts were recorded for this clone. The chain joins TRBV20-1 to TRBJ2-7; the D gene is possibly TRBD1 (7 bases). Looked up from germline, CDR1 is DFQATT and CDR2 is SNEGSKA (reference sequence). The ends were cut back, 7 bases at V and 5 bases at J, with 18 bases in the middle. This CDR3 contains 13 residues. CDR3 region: CSGRTGPGDEQYF. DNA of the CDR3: TGCAGTGGAAGGACAGGTCCGGGGGACGAGCAGTACTTC.

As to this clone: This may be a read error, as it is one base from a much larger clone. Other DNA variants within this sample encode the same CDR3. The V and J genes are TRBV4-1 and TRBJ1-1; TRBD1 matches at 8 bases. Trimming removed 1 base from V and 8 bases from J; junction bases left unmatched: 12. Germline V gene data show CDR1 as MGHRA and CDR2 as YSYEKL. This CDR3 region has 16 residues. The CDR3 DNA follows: TGCGCCAGCAGCCAAGCGGCAGGGGGCCAGGGCACCGAAGCTTTCTTT. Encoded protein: CASSQAAGGQGTEAFF.

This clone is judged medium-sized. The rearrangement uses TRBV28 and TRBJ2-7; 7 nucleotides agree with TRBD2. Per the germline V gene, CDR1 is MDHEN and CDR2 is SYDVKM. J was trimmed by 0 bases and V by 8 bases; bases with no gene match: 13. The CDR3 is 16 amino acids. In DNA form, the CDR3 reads TGTGCCAGCTTCCCGCTGGCCGGGGGGAGCTCCTACGAGCAGTACTTC. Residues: CASFPLAGGSSYEQYF.

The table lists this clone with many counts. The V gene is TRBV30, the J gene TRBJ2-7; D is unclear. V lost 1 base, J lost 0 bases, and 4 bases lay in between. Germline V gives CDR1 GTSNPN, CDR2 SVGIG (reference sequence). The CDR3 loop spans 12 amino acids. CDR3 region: CAWSGLSYEQYF. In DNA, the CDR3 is TGTGCCTGGAGTGGACTCTCCTACGAGCAGTACTTC.

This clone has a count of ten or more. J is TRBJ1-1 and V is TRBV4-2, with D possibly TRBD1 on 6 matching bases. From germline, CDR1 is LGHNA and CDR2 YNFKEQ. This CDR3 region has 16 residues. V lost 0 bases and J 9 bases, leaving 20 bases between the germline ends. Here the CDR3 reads CASSQEMSGGSSQAFF. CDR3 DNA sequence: TGTGCCAGCAGCCAAGAGATGAGCGGGGGCTCTTCTCAAGCTTTCTTT.

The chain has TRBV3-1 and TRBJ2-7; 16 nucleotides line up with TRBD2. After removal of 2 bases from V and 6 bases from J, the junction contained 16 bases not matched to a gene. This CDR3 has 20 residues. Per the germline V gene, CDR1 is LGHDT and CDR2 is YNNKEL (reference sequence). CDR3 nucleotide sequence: TGTGCCAGCAGCCAAACGGGGTGGGGGACTAGCGGGAGGGCGTTGGGCGAGCAGTACTTC. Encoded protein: CASSQTGWGTSGRALGEQYF.

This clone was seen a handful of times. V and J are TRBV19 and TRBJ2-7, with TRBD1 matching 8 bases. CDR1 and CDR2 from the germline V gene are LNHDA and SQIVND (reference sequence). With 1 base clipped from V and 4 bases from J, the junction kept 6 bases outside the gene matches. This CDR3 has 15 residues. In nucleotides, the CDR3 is TGTGCCAGTAGTATAGGACAGGGGAATCGGTACGAGCAGTACTTC. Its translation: CASSIGQGNRYEQYF. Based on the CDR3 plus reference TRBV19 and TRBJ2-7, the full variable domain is DGGITQSPKYLFRKEGQNVTLSCEQNLNHDAMYWYRQDPGQGLRLIYYSQIVNDFQKGDIAEGYSVSREKKESFPLTVTSAQKNPTAFYLCASSIGQGNRYEQYFGPGTRLTVT.